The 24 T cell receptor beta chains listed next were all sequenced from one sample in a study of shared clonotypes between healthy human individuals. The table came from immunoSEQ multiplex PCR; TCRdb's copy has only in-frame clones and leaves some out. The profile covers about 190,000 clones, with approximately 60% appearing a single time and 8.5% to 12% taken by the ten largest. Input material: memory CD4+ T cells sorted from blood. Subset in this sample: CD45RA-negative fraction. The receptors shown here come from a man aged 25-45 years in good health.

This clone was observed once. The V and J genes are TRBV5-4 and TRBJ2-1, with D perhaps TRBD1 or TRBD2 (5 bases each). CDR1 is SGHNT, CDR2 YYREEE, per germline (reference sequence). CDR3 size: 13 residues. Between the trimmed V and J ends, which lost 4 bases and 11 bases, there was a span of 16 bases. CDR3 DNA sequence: TGTGCCAGCAGCGCAGGTGGGACGAACCAGCAGTTCTTC. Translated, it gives CASSAGGTNQQFF.

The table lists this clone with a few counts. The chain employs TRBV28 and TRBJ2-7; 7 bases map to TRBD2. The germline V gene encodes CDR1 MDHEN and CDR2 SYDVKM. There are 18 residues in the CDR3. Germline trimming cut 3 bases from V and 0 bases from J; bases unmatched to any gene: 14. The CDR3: CASSFLRGGSRTSYEQYF. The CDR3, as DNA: TGTGCCAGCAGTTTCCTTCGGGGCGGGAGCCGAACCTCCTACGAGCAGTACTTC.

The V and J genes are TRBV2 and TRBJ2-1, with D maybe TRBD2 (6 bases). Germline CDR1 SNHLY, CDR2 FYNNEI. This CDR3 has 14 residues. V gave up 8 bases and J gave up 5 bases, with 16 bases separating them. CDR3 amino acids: CASDSTSRHNEQFF. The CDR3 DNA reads TGTGCCAGCGACTCTACTAGCAGACACAATGAGCAGTTCTTC.

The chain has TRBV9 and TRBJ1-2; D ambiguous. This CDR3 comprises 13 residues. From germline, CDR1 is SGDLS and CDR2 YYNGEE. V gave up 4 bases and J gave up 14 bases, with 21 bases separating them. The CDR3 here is CASSPVVPAGLTF. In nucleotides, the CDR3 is TGTGCCAGCAGCCCAGTGGTGCCCGCCGGCCTGACCTTC.

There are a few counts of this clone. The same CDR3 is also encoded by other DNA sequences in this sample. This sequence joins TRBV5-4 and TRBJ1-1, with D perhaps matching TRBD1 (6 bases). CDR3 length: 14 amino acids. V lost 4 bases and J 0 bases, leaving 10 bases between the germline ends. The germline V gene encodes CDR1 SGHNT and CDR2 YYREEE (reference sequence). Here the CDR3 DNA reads TGTGCCAGCAGCCTTGGACAGATGAACACTGAAGCTTTCTTT. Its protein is CASSLGQMNTEAFF.

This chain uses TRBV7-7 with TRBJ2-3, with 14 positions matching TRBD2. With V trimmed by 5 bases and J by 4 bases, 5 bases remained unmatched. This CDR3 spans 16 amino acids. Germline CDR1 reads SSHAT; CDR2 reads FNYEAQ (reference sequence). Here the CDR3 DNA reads TGTGCCAGCAGCCGGGGACTAGCGGGAGCGGCAGATACGCAGTATTTT. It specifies CASSRGLAGAADTQYF.

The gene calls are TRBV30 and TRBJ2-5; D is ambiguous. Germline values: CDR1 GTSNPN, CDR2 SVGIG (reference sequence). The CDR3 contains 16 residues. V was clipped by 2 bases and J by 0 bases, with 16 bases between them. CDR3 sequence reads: CAWSNPWGGNQETQYF. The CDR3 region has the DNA TGTGCCTGGAGTAACCCATGGGGTGGAAACCAAGAGACCCAGTACTTC. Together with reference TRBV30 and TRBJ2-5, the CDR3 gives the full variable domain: SQTIHQWPATLVQPVGSPLSLECTVEGTSNPNLYWYRQAAGRGLQLLFYSVGIGQISSEVPQNLSASRPQDRQFILSSKKLLLSDSGFYLCAWSNPWGGNQETQYFGPGTRLLVL.

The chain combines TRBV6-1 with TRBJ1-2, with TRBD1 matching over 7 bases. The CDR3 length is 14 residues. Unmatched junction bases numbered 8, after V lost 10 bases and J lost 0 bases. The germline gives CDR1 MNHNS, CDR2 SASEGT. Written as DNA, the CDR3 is TGTGCCATCCACCGGGACAGACCTAACTATGGCTACACCTTC. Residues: CAIHRDRPNYGYTF.

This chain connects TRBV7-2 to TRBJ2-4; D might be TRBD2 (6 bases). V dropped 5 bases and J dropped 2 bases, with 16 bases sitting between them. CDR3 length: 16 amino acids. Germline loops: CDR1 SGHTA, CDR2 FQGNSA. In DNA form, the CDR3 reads TGTGCCAGCAGCCCCCGGCAGGGACTGACCAAAAACATTCAGTACTTC. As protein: CASSPRQGLTKNIQYF.

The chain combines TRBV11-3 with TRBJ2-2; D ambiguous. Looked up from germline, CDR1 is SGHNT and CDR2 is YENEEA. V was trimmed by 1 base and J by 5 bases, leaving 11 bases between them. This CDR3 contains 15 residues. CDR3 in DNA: TGTGCCAGCAGCTTAGGCGGACGTAGAACCGGGGAGCTGTTTTTT. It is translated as CASSLGGRRTGELFF. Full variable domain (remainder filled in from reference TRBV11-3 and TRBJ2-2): EAGVVQSPRYKIIEKKQPVAFWCNPISGHNTLYWYLQNLGQGPELLIRYENEEAVDDSQLPKDRFSAERLKGVDSTLKIQPAELGDSAVYLCASSLGGRRTGELFFGEGSRLTVL.

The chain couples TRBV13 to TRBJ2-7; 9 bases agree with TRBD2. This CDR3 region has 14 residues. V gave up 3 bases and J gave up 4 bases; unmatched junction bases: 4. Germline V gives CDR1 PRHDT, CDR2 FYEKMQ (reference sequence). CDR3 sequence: CASSFSGSYYEQYF. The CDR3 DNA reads TGTGCCAGCAGCTTTAGCGGGAGTTATTACGAGCAGTACTTC.

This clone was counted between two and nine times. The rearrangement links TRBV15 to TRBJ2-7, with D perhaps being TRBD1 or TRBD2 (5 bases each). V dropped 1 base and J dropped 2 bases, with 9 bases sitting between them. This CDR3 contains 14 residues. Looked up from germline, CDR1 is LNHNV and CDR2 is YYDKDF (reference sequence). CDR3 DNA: TGTGCCACCAGCAGAGTTGGGGGACCCTACGAGCAGTACTTC. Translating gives CATSRVGGPYEQYF. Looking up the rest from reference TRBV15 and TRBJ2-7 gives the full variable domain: DAMVIQNPRYQVTQFGKPVTLSCSQTLNHNVMYWYQQKSSQAPKLLFHYYDKDFNNEADTPDNFQSRRPNTSFCFLDIRSPGLGDTAMYLCATSRVGGPYEQYFGPGTRLTVT.

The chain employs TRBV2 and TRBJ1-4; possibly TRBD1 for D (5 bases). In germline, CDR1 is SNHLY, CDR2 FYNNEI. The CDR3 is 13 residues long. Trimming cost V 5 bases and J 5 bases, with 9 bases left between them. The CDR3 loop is CASSQGPNEKLFF. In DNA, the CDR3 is TGTGCCAGCAGTCAGGGTCCGAATGAAAAACTGTTTTTT.

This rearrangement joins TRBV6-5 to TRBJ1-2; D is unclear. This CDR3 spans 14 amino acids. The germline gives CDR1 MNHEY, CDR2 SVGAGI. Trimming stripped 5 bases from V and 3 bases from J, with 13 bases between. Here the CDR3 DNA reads TGTGCCAGCAGTCCCCGCGGGCTTGACTATGGCTACACCTTC. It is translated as CASSPRGLDYGYTF.

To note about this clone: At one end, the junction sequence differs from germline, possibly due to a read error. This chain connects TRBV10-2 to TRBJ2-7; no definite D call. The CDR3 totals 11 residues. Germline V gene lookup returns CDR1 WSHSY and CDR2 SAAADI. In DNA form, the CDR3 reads TGCGCCAGCAGTGACTACGCCGAGGAGTACTTC. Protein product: CASSDYAEEYF.

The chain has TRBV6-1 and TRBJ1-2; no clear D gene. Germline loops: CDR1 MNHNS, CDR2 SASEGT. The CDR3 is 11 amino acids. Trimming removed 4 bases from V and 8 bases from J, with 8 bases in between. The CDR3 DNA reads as TGTGCCAGCAGTGCATTGCAGGGCTACACCTTC. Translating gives CASSALQGYTF.

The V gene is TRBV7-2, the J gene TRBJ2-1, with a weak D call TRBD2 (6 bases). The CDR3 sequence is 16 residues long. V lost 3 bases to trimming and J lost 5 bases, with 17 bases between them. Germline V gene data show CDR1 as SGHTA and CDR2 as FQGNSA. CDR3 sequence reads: CASSLSSTGVNNEQFF. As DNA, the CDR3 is TGTGCCAGCAGCTTGAGTTCAACGGGAGTGAACAATGAGCAGTTCTTC.

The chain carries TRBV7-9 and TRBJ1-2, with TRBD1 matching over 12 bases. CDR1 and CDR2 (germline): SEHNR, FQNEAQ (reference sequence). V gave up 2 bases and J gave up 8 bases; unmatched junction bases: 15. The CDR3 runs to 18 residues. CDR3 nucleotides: TGTGCCAGCAGCTTAACGGGTTTCGGGGACAGGGGGCTTTCGGGCTACACCTTC. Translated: CASSLTGFGDRGLSGYTF.

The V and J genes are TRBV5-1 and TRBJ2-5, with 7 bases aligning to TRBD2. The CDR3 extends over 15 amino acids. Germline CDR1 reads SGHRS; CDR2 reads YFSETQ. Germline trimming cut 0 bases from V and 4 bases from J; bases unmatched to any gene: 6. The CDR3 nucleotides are TGCGCCAGCAGCTTGGTGGCACGCGGGGGAGAGACCCAGTACTTC. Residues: CASSLVARGGETQYF.

The CDR3 region is CASSPGDRISTDTQYF. The CDR3, as DNA: TGCGCCAGCAGCCCTGGGGACAGAATAAGTACAGATACGCAGTATTTT. The rearrangement uses TRBV4-3 and TRBJ2-3; 7 positions match TRBD1. This CDR3 is built from 16 residues. The V gene end was trimmed by 4 bases and the J gene end by 3 bases; junction bases not matched to a gene: 10. CDR1 is LGHNA and CDR2 is YSLEER in the germline V gene.

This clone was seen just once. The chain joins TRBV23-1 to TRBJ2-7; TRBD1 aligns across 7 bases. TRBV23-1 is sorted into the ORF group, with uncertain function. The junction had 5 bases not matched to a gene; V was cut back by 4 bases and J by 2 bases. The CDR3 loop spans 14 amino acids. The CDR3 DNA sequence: TGCGCCAGCAGTCGCCACAGGGGAACCTACGAGCAGTACTTC. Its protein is CASSRHRGTYEQYF.

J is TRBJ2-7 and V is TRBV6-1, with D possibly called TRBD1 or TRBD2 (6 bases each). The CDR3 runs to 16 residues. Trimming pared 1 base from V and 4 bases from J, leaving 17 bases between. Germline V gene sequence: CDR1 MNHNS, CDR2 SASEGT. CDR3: CASSEVWGANIYEQYF. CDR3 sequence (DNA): TGTGCCAGCAGTGAAGTTTGGGGGGCAAACATATACGAGCAGTACTTC.

CDR3 protein: CASSPPSAPYEQYF. Here the CDR3 DNA reads TGTGCCAGCTCACCACCGAGCGCCCCCTACGAGCAGTACTTC. The chain carries TRBV18 and TRBJ2-7, with D hard to call. The CDR3 covers 14 residues. Between the trimmed V and J ends, which lost 0 bases and 2 bases, there was a span of 8 bases. Germline V gene sequence: CDR1 KGHSH, CDR2 LQKENI.

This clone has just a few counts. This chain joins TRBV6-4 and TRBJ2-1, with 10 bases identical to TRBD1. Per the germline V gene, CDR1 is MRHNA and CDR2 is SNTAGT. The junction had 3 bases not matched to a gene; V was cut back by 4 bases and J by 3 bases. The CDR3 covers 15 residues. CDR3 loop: CASSGRTGGYNEQFF. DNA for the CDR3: TGTGCCAGCAGTGGTCGGACAGGGGGCTACAATGAGCAGTTCTTC.